This TCR beta chain was retrieved from a study of T-cell memory formation after mild COVID-19. This clonotype has more than one count but fewer than ten. Its target is not known. The study, taken as a whole, reports: The finding that pre-infection memory included some responding clones suggested that cross-reactive memory joined. Later expanders leaned toward CD4+, whereas clones contracting from day 15 to 85 were balanced CD4/CD8.

A 5'RACE reaction primed in the constant segment made cDNA libraries of TCR alpha and TCR beta, and these carried sample barcodes and UMIs. A single record per CDR3 protein comes from TCRdb applying MiXCR to the 5' RACE reads. The table includes 110,000 to 150,000 distinct CDR3 sequences, 20% to 25% detected once. The receptor comes from an adult woman who had mild COVID-19 (a few samples of this study predate the infection). Cell type and time point are not known. Sequencing was carried out using PBMCs or a T cell subset sorted from them (not recorded which).

The CDR3, as DNA: TGTGCCAGCAGTTTACTGGTGCGGCAGCCCCAGCATTTT. Residues: CASSLLVRQPQHF. The rearrangement links TRBV27 to TRBJ1-5; unclear D gene. This CDR3 has 13 amino acids. The V gene's germline CDR1 is MNHEY and CDR2 SMNVEV (reference sequence). Trimming left V 2 bases short and J 7 bases short, with 9 bases between.